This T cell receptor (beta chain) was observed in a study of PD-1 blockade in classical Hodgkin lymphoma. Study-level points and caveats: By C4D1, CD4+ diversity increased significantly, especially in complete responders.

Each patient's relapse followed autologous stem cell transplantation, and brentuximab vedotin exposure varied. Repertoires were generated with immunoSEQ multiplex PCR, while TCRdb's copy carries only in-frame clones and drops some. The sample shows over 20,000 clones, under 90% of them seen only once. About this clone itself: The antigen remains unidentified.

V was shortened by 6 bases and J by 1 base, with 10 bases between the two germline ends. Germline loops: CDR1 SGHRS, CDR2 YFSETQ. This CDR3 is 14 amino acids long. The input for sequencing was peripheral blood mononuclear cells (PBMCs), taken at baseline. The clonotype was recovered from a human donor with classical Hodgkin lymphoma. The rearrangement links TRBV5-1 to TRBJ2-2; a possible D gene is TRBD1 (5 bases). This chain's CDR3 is CASTPTGNTGELFF. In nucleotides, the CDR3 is TGCGCCAGCACCCCCACAGGGAACACCGGGGAGCTGTTTTTT. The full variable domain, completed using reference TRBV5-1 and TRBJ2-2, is KAGVTQTPRYLIKTRGQQVTLSCSPISGHRSVSWYQQTPGQGLQFLFEYFSETQRNKGNFPGRFSGRQFSNSRSEMNVSTLELGDSALYLCASTPTGNTGELFFGEGSRLTVL.